The rows below give T cell receptor beta chains drawn from one sample of a study of Graves' ophthalmopathy and Graves' hyperthyroidism. Using its own MiXCR run on the multiplex PCR reads, TCRdb lists one record per CDR3 protein. The repertoire consists of about 370,000 distinct CDR3 sequences, with about 17% occurring once and the leading ten covering 1.5% to 2%. Sequenced: peripheral blood. The origin of the receptors is a woman aged 18-29 years with Graves' ophthalmopathy. Each CDR3 is given with its conserved first and last residue. A D gene is named only where the DNA matches it firmly. Expanded clones get a size class; other rows say once, few or many, or leave the size out.

J: TRBJ2-7; D: -; size: many; V: TRBV20-1; DNA: TGCAGTGCTAGTACGGGGGCCTCCTACGAGCAGTACTTC; CDR3: CSASTGASYEQYF
J: TRBJ2-5; D: TRBD2; size: -; V: TRBV11-2; DNA: TGTGCCAGCAGTCCACTAGGTTTTAGCGGGAGGAGAGAGACCCAGTACTTC; CDR3: CASSPLGFSGRRETQYF
J: TRBJ1-2; D: TRBD1; size: -; V: TRBV4-3; DNA: TGCGCCAGCAGCCGGACCGGACAGGGGGATGGCTACACCTTC; CDR3: CASSRTGQGDGYTF
J: TRBJ2-5; D: TRBD2; size: many; V: TRBV20-1; DNA: TGCAGCGCGACCCGGCGGGAGGGCCGGGGAGAGACCCAGTACTTC; CDR3: CSATRREGRGETQYF
J: TRBJ1-1; D: -; size: many; V: TRBV6-2/TRBV6-3; DNA: TGTGCCAGCGAATCGGGGCGGGTGAACACTGAAGCTTTCTTT; CDR3: CASESGRVNTEAFF
J: TRBJ2-7; D: TRBD2; size: many; V: TRBV9; DNA: TGTGCCAGCAGCGGTAACGCGGGGGGGGCCTCCTTGCACGAGCAGTACTTC; CDR3: CASSGNAGGASLHEQYF
J: TRBJ1-5; D: TRBD1; size: many; V: TRBV20-1; DNA: TGCAGTGCTAGAGAGGAGGGGGCGGATCAGCCCCAGCATTTT; CDR3: CSAREEGADQPQHF
J: TRBJ1-1; D: -; size: many; V: TRBV20-1; DNA: TGCAGTGCTAGAGATGAAGGGGGATCGGACACTGAAGCTTTCTTT; CDR3: CSARDEGGSDTEAFF
J: TRBJ2-7; D: -; size: many; V: TRBV12-3/TRBV12-4; DNA: TGTGCCAGCACACGGTACGAGCAGTACTTC; CDR3: CASTRYEQYF
J: TRBJ2-5; D: TRBD1; size: many; V: TRBV29-1; DNA: TGCAGCGTTGAACCCGACAGGGCTTTAGGCACCCAGTACTTC; CDR3: CSVEPDRALGTQYF
J: TRBJ2-7; D: TRBD2; size: -; V: TRBV7-2; DNA: TGTGCCAGCAGCCAACTAGCGGGCTACGGCTACGAGCAGTACTTC; CDR3: CASSQLAGYGYEQYF
J: TRBJ1-5; D: -; size: many; V: TRBV28; DNA: TGTGCCAGCAGTTTAAAACGTTTCAATCAGCCCCAGCATTTT; CDR3: CASSLKRFNQPQHF
J: TRBJ2-7; D: -; size: many; V: TRBV5-1; DNA: TGCGCCAGCAGCTTGATCATCGGCCCTCGTGGGGACGAGCAGTACTTC; CDR3: CASSLIIGPRGDEQYF
J: TRBJ2-5; D: -; size: many; V: TRBV7-3; DNA: TGTGCCAGCAGCGACGGCACACGGCAAGAGACCCAGTACTTC; CDR3: CASSDGTRQETQYF
J: TRBJ1-1; D: -; size: -; V: TRBV12-3/TRBV12-4; DNA: TGTGCCAGCAGTCCAAACCCTTCGGTTCGAGGCACTGAAGCTTTCTTT; CDR3: CASSPNPSVRGTEAFF
J: TRBJ1-1; D: -; size: many; V: TRBV7-9; DNA: TGTGCCAGCCGGATAGGGGCGAACACTGAAGCTTTCTTT; CDR3: CASRIGANTEAFF
J: TRBJ2-7; D: -; size: many; V: TRBV7-2; DNA: TGTGCCAGCAGCTTAGCTGGACCCACCCGCCCCGAGCAGTACTTC; CDR3: CASSLAGPTRPEQYF
J: TRBJ2-7; D: TRBD2; size: many; V: TRBV28; DNA: TGTGCCAGCAGTACCCGGACTAGCGGGAGGACTGTGATCTACGAGCAGTACTTC; CDR3: CASSTRTSGRTVIYEQYF
J: TRBJ1-2; D: -; size: many; V: TRBV28; DNA: TGTGCCAGCCAAGCCGGGGTCTATGGCTACACCTTC; CDR3: CASQAGVYGYTF
J: TRBJ2-2; D: TRBD1; size: many; V: TRBV6-4; DNA: TGTGCCAGCAGAGGGACAGGGAGTGGGTCGAACACCGGGGAGCTGTTTTTT; CDR3: CASRGTGSGSNTGELFF
J: TRBJ1-5; D: TRBD1; size: many; V: TRBV28; DNA: TGTGCCAGCAGCAGGGGGCCCGAGTCCTATCAGCCCCAGCATTTT; CDR3: CASSRGPESYQPQHF
J: TRBJ2-5; D: -; size: many; V: TRBV6-2/TRBV6-3; DNA: TGTGCCAGCAGTTACTTCGGGACCGGGGAAGAGACCCAGTACTTC; CDR3: CASSYFGTGEETQYF
J: TRBJ1-1; D: TRBD1; size: many; V: TRBV5-1; DNA: TGCGCCAGCAGCGGCGGACAGGGGTTCGATACTGAAGCTTTCTTT; CDR3: CASSGGQGFDTEAFF
J: TRBJ1-1; D: -; size: many; V: TRBV20-1; DNA: TGCAGTGCGCCAAACCCTCAGGGGAACACTGAAGCTTTCTTT; CDR3: CSAPNPQGNTEAFF
J: TRBJ2-2; D: -; size: many; V: TRBV27; DNA: TGTGCCAGCAGTTTAATATCGGTGGGACGGGGGAACACCGGGGAGCTGTTTTTT; CDR3: CASSLISVGRGNTGELFF
J: TRBJ2-7; D: -; size: many; V: TRBV2; DNA: TGTGCCAGCAGAGAACAGGGCCCCTCCTACGAGCAGTACTTC; CDR3: CASREQGPSYEQYF
J: TRBJ2-5; D: -; size: many; V: TRBV9; DNA: TGTGCCAGCAGCCCCGCCCCTTTACTAGGGGGAGAGACCCAGTACTTC; CDR3: CASSPAPLLGGETQYF
J: TRBJ1-5; D: -; size: many; V: TRBV27; DNA: TGTGCCAGCAGTTTAACGGTAAGGGGCAATCAGCCCCAGCATTTT; CDR3: CASSLTVRGNQPQHF
J: TRBJ1-2; D: -; size: -; V: TRBV7-9; DNA: TGTGCCAGCAGCGTGGTGAGAGGCTACACCTTC; CDR3: CASSVVRGYTF
J: TRBJ1-1; D: -; size: many; V: TRBV30; DNA: TGTGCCTGGAGTGGTGAGGGCCTGAACACTGAAGCTTTCTTT; CDR3: CAWSGEGLNTEAFF
J: TRBJ2-6; D: -; size: many; V: TRBV20-1; DNA: TGCAGTGCTAGGAACGCTGGGGCCAACGTCCTGACTTTC; CDR3: CSARNAGANVLTF
J: TRBJ2-5; D: -; size: many; V: TRBV20-1; DNA: TGCAGTGCTCCCCCCTCCAGCGGCCAAGAGACCCAGTACTTC; CDR3: CSAPPSSGQETQYF
J: TRBJ2-7; D: TRBD1; size: many; V: TRBV15; DNA: TGTGCCACCAGCAGAGACCTAGGGGGCGCCTCCTACGAGCAGTACTTC; CDR3: CATSRDLGGASYEQYF
J: TRBJ2-2; D: -; size: few; V: TRBV5-1; DNA: TGCGCCAGCAGCTTCGGGACTTCCACCGGGGAGCTGTTTTTT; CDR3: CASSFGTSTGELFF
J: TRBJ1-5; D: -; size: many; V: TRBV27; DNA: TGTGCCAGCAGTTTATCGTCTACAGGGAGGGTTCAGCCCCAGCATTTT; CDR3: CASSLSSTGRVQPQHF
J: TRBJ2-1; D: TRBD2; size: many; V: TRBV6-2/TRBV6-3; DNA: TGTGCCAGCAGTTTACTAGCGGGGGTCCGCAATGAGCAGTTCTTC; CDR3: CASSLLAGVRNEQFF
J: TRBJ1-1; D: TRBD1; size: many; V: TRBV12-5; DNA: TGTGCTAGTGGTCCCCCGGACAGGCGATTTAAAAGGGAAGCTTTCTTT; CDR3: CASGPPDRRFKREAFF
J: TRBJ2-6; D: -; size: -; V: TRBV6-1; DNA: TGTGCCAGCAGTGATAACGAGGGGCTACGCTCTGGGGCCAACGTCCTGACTTTC; CDR3: CASSDNEGLRSGANVLTF
J: TRBJ1-2; D: -; size: many; V: TRBV28; DNA: TGTGCCAGCAGATCGAACGGTGCGTCTAACTATGGCTACACCTTC; CDR3: CASRSNGASNYGYTF
J: TRBJ1-2; D: -; size: many; V: TRBV12-3/TRBV12-4; DNA: TGTGCCAGCAGCCCAAACTCAGCCGCAGCTAACTATGGCTACACCTTC; CDR3: CASSPNSAAANYGYTF
J: TRBJ2-7; D: -; size: many; V: TRBV6-2/TRBV6-3; DNA: TGTGCCAGCAGAACCTCAACCTCCTACGAGCAGTACTTC; CDR3: CASRTSTSYEQYF
J: TRBJ2-7; D: TRBD1; size: many; V: TRBV12-3/TRBV12-4; DNA: TGTGCCAGCAGTTTCGACAGGGGAGGTTTCGACGAGCAGTACTTC; CDR3: CASSFDRGGFDEQYF
J: TRBJ1-1; D: -; size: many; V: TRBV4-1; DNA: TGCGCCAGCAGCCAAGATAGCACTGAAGCTTTCTTT; CDR3: CASSQDSTEAFF
J: TRBJ2-6; D: -; size: many; V: TRBV20-1; DNA: TGCAGTGCTCATGGACAGCTCCCTGGGGCCAACGTCCTGACTTTC; CDR3: CSAHGQLPGANVLTF
J: TRBJ2-7; D: -; size: many; V: TRBV27; DNA: TGTGCCAGCAGTCTCGGGACGTTTAGCTCCTACGAGCAGTACTTC; CDR3: CASSLGTFSSYEQYF
J: TRBJ1-1; D: -; size: many; V: TRBV20-1; DNA: TGCAGTGCGCAGAGGGTCGGGAACACTGAAGCTTTCTTT; CDR3: CSAQRVGNTEAFF
J: TRBJ1-1; D: -; size: many; V: TRBV20-1; DNA: TGCAGTGCCAGACAAGGGGAAGCTTTCTTT; CDR3: CSARQGEAFF
J: TRBJ1-6; D: TRBD1; size: many; V: TRBV30; DNA: TGTGCCTGGAGAAGGGGGACAGGGAGGGCCTATAATTCACCCCTCCACTTT; CDR3: CAWRRGTGRAYNSPLHF
J: TRBJ1-3; D: -; size: -; V: TRBV6-5; DNA: TGTGCCAGCAGTTACGGGCAGGGCATTGACACCATATATTTT; CDR3: CASSYGQGIDTIYF
J: TRBJ2-7; D: -; size: many; V: TRBV6-4; DNA: TGTGCCAGCAGTGACCCCCCTGCAGGGCCAATTTCCTACGAGCAGTACTTC; CDR3: CASSDPPAGPISYEQYF
J: TRBJ2-7; D: TRBD1; size: many; V: TRBV30; DNA: TGTGCCTGTCCGGGACAGGGGGTCCACGAGCAGTACTTC; CDR3: CACPGQGVHEQYF
J: TRBJ2-2; D: TRBD2; size: many; V: TRBV6-2/TRBV6-3; DNA: TGTGCCAGCAGCCCCCACATGACTAGCATGCCCCTGGGGACCGGGGAGCTGTTTTTT; CDR3: CASSPHMTSMPLGTGELFF
J: TRBJ1-1; D: -; size: many; V: TRBV28; DNA: TGTGCCAGCAGTTCGGACCAAGGGCACACTGAAGCTTTCTTT; CDR3: CASSSDQGHTEAFF